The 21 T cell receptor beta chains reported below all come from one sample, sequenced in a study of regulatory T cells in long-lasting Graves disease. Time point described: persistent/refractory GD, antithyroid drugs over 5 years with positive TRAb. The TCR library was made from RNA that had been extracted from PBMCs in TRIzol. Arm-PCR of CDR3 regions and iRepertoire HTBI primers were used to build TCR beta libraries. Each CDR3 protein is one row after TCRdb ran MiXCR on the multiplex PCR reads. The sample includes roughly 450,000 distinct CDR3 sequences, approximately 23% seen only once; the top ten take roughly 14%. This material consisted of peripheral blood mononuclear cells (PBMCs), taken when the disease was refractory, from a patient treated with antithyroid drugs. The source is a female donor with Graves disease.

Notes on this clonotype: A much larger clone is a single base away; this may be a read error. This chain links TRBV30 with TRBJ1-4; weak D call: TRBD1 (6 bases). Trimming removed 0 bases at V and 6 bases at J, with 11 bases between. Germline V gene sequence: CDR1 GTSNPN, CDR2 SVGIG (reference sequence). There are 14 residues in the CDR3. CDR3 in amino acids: CAWSVGGTHEKLFF. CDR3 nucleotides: TGTGCCTGGAGTGTGGGGGGCACTCATGAAAAACTGTTTTTT. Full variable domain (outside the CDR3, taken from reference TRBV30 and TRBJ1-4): SQTIHQWPATLVQPVGSPLSLECTVEGTSNPNLYWYRQAAGRGLQLLFYSVGIGQISSEVPQNLSASRPQDRQFILSSKKLLLSDSGFYLCAWSVGGTHEKLFFGSGTQLSVL.

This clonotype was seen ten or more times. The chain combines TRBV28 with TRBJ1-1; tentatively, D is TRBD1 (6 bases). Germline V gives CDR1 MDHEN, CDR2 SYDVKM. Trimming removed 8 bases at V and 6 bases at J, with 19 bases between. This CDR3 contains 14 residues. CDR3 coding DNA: TGTGCCAGCGAGCAAGGCCAGGGGAGGGCTGAAGCTTTCTTT. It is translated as CASEQGQGRAEAFF.

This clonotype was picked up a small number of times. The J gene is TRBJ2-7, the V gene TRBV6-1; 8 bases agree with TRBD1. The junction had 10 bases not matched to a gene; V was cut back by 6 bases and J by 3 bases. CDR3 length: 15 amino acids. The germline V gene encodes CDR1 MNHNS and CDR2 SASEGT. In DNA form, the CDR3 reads TGTGCCAGCAGGGACAGGGAAATACTATACTACGAGCAGTACTTC. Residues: CASRDREILYYEQYF.

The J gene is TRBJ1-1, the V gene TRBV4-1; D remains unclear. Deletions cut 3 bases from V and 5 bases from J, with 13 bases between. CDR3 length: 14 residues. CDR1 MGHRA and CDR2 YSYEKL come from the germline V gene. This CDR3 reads CASSHVGIITEAFF. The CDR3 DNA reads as TGCGCCAGCAGCCACGTCGGGATAATTACTGAAGCTTTCTTT.

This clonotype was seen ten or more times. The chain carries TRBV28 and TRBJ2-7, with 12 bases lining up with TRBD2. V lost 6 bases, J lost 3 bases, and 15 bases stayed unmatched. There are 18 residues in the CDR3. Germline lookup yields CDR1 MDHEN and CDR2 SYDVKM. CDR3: CASSSSSGRATDYYEQYF. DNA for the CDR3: TGTGCCAGCAGCTCTTCTAGCGGGAGGGCCACTGACTACTACGAGCAGTACTTC.

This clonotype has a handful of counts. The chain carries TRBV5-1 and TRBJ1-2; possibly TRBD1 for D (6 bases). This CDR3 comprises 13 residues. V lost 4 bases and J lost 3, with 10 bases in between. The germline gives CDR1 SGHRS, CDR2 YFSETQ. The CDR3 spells CASSPDSDYGYTF. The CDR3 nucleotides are TGCGCCAGCAGCCCGGACAGCGACTATGGCTACACCTTC.

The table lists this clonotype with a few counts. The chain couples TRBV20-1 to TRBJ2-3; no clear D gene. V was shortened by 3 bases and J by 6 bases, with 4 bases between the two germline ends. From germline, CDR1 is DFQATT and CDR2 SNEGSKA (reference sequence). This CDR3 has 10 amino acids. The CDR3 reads CSARRDTQYF. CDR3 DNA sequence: TGCAGTGCTAGGAGGGATACGCAGTATTTT.

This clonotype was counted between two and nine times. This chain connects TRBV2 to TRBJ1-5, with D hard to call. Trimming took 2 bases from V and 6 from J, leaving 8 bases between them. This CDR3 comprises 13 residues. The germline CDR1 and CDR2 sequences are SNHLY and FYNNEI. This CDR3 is CASSEQAGQPQHF. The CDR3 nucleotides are TGTGCCAGCAGTGAACAGGCGGGTCAGCCCCAGCATTTT.

This chain's CDR3 is CASSTPGTGYYGYTF. In nucleotides, the CDR3 is TGTGCCAGCAGTACCCCCGGGACAGGGTACTATGGCTACACCTTC. The chain uses TRBV28 and TRBJ1-2, with 9 nucleotides matching TRBD1. CDR1 is MDHEN and CDR2 is SYDVKM in the germline V gene. The CDR3 runs 15 residues. The V segment lost 5 bases and the J segment 3 bases; nucleotides outside the gene matches: 7.

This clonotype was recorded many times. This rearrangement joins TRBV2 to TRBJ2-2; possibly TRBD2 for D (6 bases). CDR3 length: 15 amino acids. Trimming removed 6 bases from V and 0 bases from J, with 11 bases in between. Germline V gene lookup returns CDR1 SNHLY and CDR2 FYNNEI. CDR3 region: CASRYGGANTGELFF. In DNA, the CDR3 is TGTGCCAGCAGATACGGGGGAGCGAACACCGGGGAGCTGTTTTTT.

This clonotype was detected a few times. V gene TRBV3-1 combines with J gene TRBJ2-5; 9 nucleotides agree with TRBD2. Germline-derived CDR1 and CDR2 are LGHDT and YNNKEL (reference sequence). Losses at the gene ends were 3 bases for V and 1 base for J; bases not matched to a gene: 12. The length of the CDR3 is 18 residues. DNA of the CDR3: TGTGCCAGCAGCCAGGAAATAAGGCGACTAGCGGCCCAAGAGACCCAGTACTTC. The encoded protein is CASSQEIRRLAAQETQYF.

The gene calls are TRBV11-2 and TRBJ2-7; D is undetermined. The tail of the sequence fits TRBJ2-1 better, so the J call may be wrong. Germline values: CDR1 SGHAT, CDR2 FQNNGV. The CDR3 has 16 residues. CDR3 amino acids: CASSLDLDPAYNEQFF. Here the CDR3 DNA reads TGTGCCAGCAGCTTAGATCTTGACCCTGCCTACAATGAGCAGTTCTTC.

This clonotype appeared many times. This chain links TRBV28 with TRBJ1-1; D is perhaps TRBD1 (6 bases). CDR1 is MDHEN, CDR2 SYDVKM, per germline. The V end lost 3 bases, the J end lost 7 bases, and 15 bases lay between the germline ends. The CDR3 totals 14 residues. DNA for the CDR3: TGTGCCAGCAGTTTTCACAGGGAGTTGTTTGAAGCTTTCTTT. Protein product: CASSFHRELFEAFF.

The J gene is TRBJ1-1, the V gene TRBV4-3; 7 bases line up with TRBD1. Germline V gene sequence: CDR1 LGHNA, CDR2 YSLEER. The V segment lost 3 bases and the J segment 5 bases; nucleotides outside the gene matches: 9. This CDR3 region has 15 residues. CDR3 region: CASSQTGLGETEAFF. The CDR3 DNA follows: TGCGCCAGCAGCCAGACAGGGTTGGGGGAAACTGAAGCTTTCTTT.

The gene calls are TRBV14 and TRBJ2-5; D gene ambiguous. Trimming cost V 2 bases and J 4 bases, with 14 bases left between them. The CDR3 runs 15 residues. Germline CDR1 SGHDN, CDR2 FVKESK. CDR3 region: CASSQNGLEGETQYF. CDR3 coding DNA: TGTGCCAGCAGCCAAAACGGGCTAGAAGGAGAGACCCAGTACTTC.

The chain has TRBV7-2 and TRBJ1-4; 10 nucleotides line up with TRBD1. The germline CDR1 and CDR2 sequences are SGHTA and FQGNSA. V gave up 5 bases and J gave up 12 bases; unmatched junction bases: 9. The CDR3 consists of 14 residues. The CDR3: CASSPDRGDEELFF. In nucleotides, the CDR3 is TGTGCCAGCAGCCCGGACAGGGGGGACGAAGAACTGTTTTTT.

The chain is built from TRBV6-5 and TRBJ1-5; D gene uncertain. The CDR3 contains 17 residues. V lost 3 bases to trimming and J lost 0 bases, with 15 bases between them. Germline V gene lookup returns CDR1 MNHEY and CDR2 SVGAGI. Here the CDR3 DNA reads TGTGCCAGCAGTTATACGTCGAGTAGAATTAGCAATCAGCCCCAGCATTTT. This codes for CASSYTSSRISNQPQHF.

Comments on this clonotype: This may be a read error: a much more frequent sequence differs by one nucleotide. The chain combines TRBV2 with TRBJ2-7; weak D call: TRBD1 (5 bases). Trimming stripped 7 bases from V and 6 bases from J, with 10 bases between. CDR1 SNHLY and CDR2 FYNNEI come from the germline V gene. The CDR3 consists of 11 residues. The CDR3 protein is CASKGVAEQYF. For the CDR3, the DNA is TGTGCCAGCAAAGGGGTTGCCGAGCAGTACTTC.

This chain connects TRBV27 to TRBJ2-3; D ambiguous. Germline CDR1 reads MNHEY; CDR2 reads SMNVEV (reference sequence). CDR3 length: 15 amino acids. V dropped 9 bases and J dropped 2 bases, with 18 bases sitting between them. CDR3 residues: CASGAADWPTDTQYF. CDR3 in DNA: TGTGCCAGTGGCGCGGCGGATTGGCCCACAGATACGCAGTATTTT.

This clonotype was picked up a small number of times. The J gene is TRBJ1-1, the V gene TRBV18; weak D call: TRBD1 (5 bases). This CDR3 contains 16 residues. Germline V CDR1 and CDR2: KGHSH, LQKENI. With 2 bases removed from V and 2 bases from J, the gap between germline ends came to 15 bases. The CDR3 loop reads CASSPSVGVANTEAFF. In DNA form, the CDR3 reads TGTGCCAGCTCACCATCCGTGGGGGTGGCAAACACTGAAGCTTTCTTT.

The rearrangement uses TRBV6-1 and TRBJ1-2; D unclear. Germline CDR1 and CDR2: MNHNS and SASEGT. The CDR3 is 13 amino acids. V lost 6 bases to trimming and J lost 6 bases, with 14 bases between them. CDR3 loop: CASSRWRSDGYTF. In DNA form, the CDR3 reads TGTGCCAGCAGCCGATGGAGGAGCGATGGCTACACCTTC.